This TCR beta chain was recorded in a study of cytomegalovirus exposure and HLA in healthy donors. Findings and caveats of the study: The availability of immune exposure information extended only to CMV serostatus. It was reported in a later analysis that an Asian-associated ancestry cluster showed fewer N-insertions than the 666-donor mean.

The sample holds a few counts of this clone. Antigen unknown. PCR amplification relied on 60 Vbeta primers (plus 13 Jbeta primers). Generated by immunoSEQ multiplex PCR, the TCRdb table keeps only in-frame clones and is missing some. Here the sample spans approximately 170,000 clones, about four fifths being singletons. The CDR3 is 17 residues long. Trimming left V 5 bases short and J 2 bases short, with 22 bases between. The germline gives CDR1 LNHDA, CDR2 SQIVND (reference sequence). This TCR was sampled from a male donor in good health and CMV-seronegative. This chain connects TRBV19 to TRBJ2-7, with D possibly TRBD1 on 5 matching bases. The specimen was PBMCs. DNA of the CDR3: TGTGCCAGTAGTTCCCAAGGCGGCCAGGGCTGGACCTACGAGCAGTACTTC. Translated: CASSSQGGQGWTYEQYF.